This TCR beta chain was sequenced during a study of CD8+CD57+ T cells in acquired aplastic anemia. Across the study: An average of 3.2 ug of DNA was obtained from sorted CD4+ and CD8+ cells.

Individuals selected for sequencing had exhibited CD8+CD57+ cell expansion on flow cytometry. Among the patients, all had severe acquired aplastic anemia. The study sampled blood from patients who had received no therapy. General study points: Patients and controls shared 25 to 35 CD8+ CDR3 sequences, which appeared highly expressed in patients and within their immunodominant clones.

J gave up 2 bases and V 1 base, and 1 base lay outside the gene matches. The V gene's germline CDR1 is LNHDA and CDR2 SQIVND (reference sequence). This CDR3 contains 14 residues. Details on this clonotype: What it binds is not known.

TCR beta VDJ and CDR3 were profiled, and genomic DNA was the template. TCRdb analysed the reads with MiXCR anew, one entry per CDR3 protein. The sample lists about 150,000 distinct CDR3 sequences; less than 60% were seen once. The sequenced sample consisted of sorted CD4+, CD8+, or CD8+CD57+ T cells (not recorded which) from PBMCs. The chain has TRBV19 and TRBJ2-7, with 8 nucleotides matching TRBD1. The source of this sequence is a human donor with aplastic anemia. CDR3 DNA: TGTGCCAGTAGTATAGGGACAGGGACCTACGAGCAGTACTTC. Its translation is CASSIGTGTYEQYF.